Sequencing of this TCR beta chain was carried out in a study of T cells after yellow fever vaccination. Study in general: For low cell numbers, libraries were made with SMART-Seq v4 Ultra Low Input.

5'RACE template switching produced TCR cDNA carrying a universal primer site and UMIs. TCRdb recomputed calls from the 5' RACE reads with MiXCR, one row per CDR3 protein. The sample shows 300,000 or so distinct CDR3 sequences, less than 9.5% of them seen only once. CDR1 is LGHNT and CDR2 is FRNRAP in the germline V gene. The CDR3 runs to 13 residues. Trimming cost V 3 bases and J 10 bases, with 14 bases left between them. This chain uses TRBV12-5 with TRBJ2-3, with D possibly being TRBD2 (5 bases). The receptor was isolated from a man aged 18 to 29 who received the YFV17D yellow fever vaccine. The sample consisted of CD4+ T cells sorted from PBMCs, taken 5 days after the yellow fever booster vaccination. The CDR3 nucleotides are TGTGCTAGTGGTTTCGGGGTCCACCGGGCGCAGTATTTT. It translates to CASGFGVHRAQYF.